Each of the 30 T cell receptor beta chains below was sequenced from the same sample in a study of T cell changes during pregnancy in multiple sclerosis. Sequencing used immunoSEQ multiplex PCR; TCRdb keeps in-frame clones, though not all of them. The table lists under 50,000 clones, around 90% of them singletons. Sequencing was performed on peripheral blood, taken in the first trimester of pregnancy. These receptors came from a female donor in good health, enrolled as a control in a pregnancy study.

V gene TRBV10-3 combines with J gene TRBJ2-3; 7 bases map to TRBD2. The CDR3 contains 16 residues. The J segment lost 0 bases and the V segment lost 4 bases, leaving 7 bases of the junction unmatched. Germline loops: CDR1 ENHRY, CDR2 SYGVKD. The CDR3 region is CAISVGAGVSTDTQYF. The CDR3 bases are TGTGCCATCAGTGTCGGTGCGGGGGTGAGCACAGATACGCAGTATTTT.

This rearrangement joins TRBV18 to TRBJ2-7, with D possibly TRBD1 on 6 matching bases. CDR1 and CDR2 (germline): KGHSH, LQKENI. The CDR3 runs to 15 residues. The V and J ends lost 6 bases and 3 bases respectively, with 18 bases between them. The CDR3 loop is CASSPEQGSGYEQYF. The CDR3 DNA follows: TGTGCCAGCTCTCCAGAACAGGGTTCAGGCTACGAGCAGTACTTC.

The gene calls are TRBV4-3 and TRBJ2-2, with 7 positions matching TRBD1. Germline values: CDR1 LGHNA, CDR2 YSLEER. V gave up 0 bases and J gave up 7 bases; unmatched junction bases: 5. This CDR3 spans 15 amino acids. DNA of the CDR3: TGCGCCAGCAGCCAAGAAGCGACAGGGTTCGGGGAGCTGTTTTTT. Its translation is CASSQEATGFGELFF.

This rearrangement joins TRBV11-3 to TRBJ2-2; the match to TRBD1 covers 9 bases. The CDR3 has 15 amino acids. The J segment lost 2 bases and the V segment lost 3 bases, leaving 1 base of the junction unmatched. Germline CDR1 SGHNT, CDR2 YENEEA. The CDR3 protein is CASSLGQGNTGELFF. The CDR3 bases are TGTGCCAGCAGCTTGGGACAGGGCAACACCGGGGAGCTGTTTTTT. Supplemented by reference TRBV11-3 and TRBJ2-2, the full variable domain reads EAGVVQSPRYKIIEKKQPVAFWCNPISGHNTLYWYLQNLGQGPELLIRYENEEAVDDSQLPKDRFSAERLKGVDSTLKIQPAELGDSAVYLCASSLGQGNTGELFFGEGSRLTVL.

The chain carries TRBV6-1 and TRBJ2-3, with a tentative D call TRBD1 (5 bases). Trimming stripped 3 bases from V and 3 bases from J, with 7 bases between. This CDR3 is 13 amino acids long. The germline V gene encodes CDR1 MNHNS and CDR2 SASEGT. The CDR3 coding sequence is TGTGCCAGCAGTGACAGGGAAACAGATACGCAGTATTTT. Translation gives CASSDRETDTQYF.

The chain has TRBV18 and TRBJ1-3, with 8 nucleotides matching TRBD1. Trimming cost V 4 bases and J 4 bases; bases outside gene matches: 9. CDR1 and CDR2 from the germline V gene are KGHSH and LQKENI. The CDR3 is made up of 16 amino acids. The CDR3 reads CASSLLDRASGNTIYF. In nucleotides, the CDR3 is TGTGCCAGCTCACTGTTGGACAGGGCATCAGGAAACACCATATATTTT.

V is TRBV5-8 and J is TRBJ2-1, with D maybe TRBD2 (6 bases). Germline V gene lookup returns CDR1 SGHTS and CDR2 YDEGEE. This CDR3 is 14 amino acids long. The V gene lost 4 bases and the J gene lost 8 bases, with 16 bases spanning the gap. Written as DNA, the CDR3 is TGTGCCAGCAGCCAGAACTTCGGAGGGTATGAGCAGTTCTTC. It is translated as CASSQNFGGYEQFF.

This clone was seen a single time. This chain links TRBV5-8 with TRBJ2-7; 9 nucleotides agree with TRBD2. Germline V gene sequence: CDR1 SGHTS, CDR2 YDEGEE. The J segment lost 1 base and the V segment lost 1 base, leaving 15 bases of the junction unmatched. This CDR3 spans 19 amino acids. CDR3 in amino acids: CASSLTIRGREGPSYEQYF. CDR3 DNA: TGTGCCAGCAGCTTGACCATCCGGGGGCGGGAGGGCCCGTCCTACGAGCAGTACTTC. Full variable domain (remainder filled in from reference TRBV5-8 and TRBJ2-7): EAGVTQSPTHLIKTRGQQATLRCSPISGHTSVYWYQQALGLGLQFLLWYDEGEERNRGNFPPRFSGRQFPNYSSELNVNALELEDSALYLCASSLTIRGREGPSYEQYFGPGTRLTVT.

The rearrangement uses TRBV9 and TRBJ2-2, with a tentative D call TRBD2 (6 bases). V lost 4 bases to trimming and J lost 4 bases, with 23 bases between them. The CDR3 is made up of 18 amino acids. Germline loops: CDR1 SGDLS, CDR2 YYNGEE. CDR3 bases: TGTGCCAGCAGCTCCCGCCCTTGGGACTCCAAGCGCACCGGGGAGCTGTTTTTT. It encodes CASSSRPWDSKRTGELFF.

The chain combines TRBV18 with TRBJ1-1; tentatively, D is TRBD1 (6 bases). Germline V gene data show CDR1 as KGHSH and CDR2 as LQKENI. This CDR3 region has 15 residues. V lost 1 base and J 7 bases, leaving 16 bases between the germline ends. In nucleotides, the CDR3 is TGTGCCAGCTCACCACGTACTGCAGGGGACGTTGAAGCTTTCTTT. Translated: CASSPRTAGDVEAFF.

This clone was detected a few times. CDR3 nucleotide sequence: TGTGCCAGTAGTAATTGGGGGTCCGCCGTGGACAGGGGAAGATATGGCTACACCTTC. Amino acids: CASSNWGSAVDRGRYGYTF. The rearrangement links TRBV19 to TRBJ1-2; 9 bases fit TRBD1. V shed 4 bases, J shed 5 bases, and the junction held 20 bases outside the gene matches. The CDR3 spans 19 residues. CDR1 is LNHDA and CDR2 is SQIVND in the germline V gene (reference sequence).

The chain employs TRBV2 and TRBJ2-7, with D possibly matching TRBD2 (5 bases). CDR1 and CDR2 from the germline V gene are SNHLY and FYNNEI. With 2 bases removed from V and 5 bases from J, the gap between germline ends came to 10 bases. The CDR3 runs to 13 residues. The CDR3 DNA reads as TGTGCCAGCAGTGAAATAGAGGGCGACGAGCAGTACTTC. Its translation is CASSEIEGDEQYF.

The V call is TRBV5-1, the J call TRBJ2-2, with 9 nucleotides matching TRBD1. This CDR3 has 17 amino acids. Germline lookup yields CDR1 SGHRS and CDR2 YFSETQ. V trimming: 1 base; J trimming: 6 bases; junction bases outside the gene matches: 10. The chain's CDR3 is CASSLSTGGGSSGELFF. CDR3 nucleotides: TGCGCCAGCAGCTTGTCAACAGGGGGCGGTAGCTCCGGGGAGCTGTTTTTT.

The chain is built from TRBV5-8 and TRBJ1-5, with 7 bases fitting TRBD1. The CDR3 has 14 residues. V lost 3 bases, J lost 7 bases, and 7 bases stayed unmatched. Germline V gives CDR1 SGHTS, CDR2 YDEGEE. The CDR3 is CASSSGQPDQPQHF. The CDR3 region has the DNA TGTGCCAGCAGCTCGGGACAGCCTGACCAGCCCCAGCATTTT.

The V call is TRBV7-2, the J call TRBJ2-3, with 10 bases matching TRBD2. The V gene end was trimmed by 5 bases and the J gene end by 3 bases; junction bases not matched to a gene: 8. Germline values: CDR1 SGHTA, CDR2 FQGNSA. This CDR3 is built from 16 residues. This CDR3 reads CASSRRGLANTDTQYF. The CDR3 DNA follows: TGTGCCAGCAGCCGACGGGGACTAGCGAATACAGATACGCAGTATTTT.

The V and J genes are TRBV5-5 and TRBJ2-7, with TRBD1 matching 7 bases. V shed 0 bases and J 4 bases; nucleotides not matched to a gene: 1. Germline assignment: CDR1 SGHKS and CDR2 YYEKEE (reference sequence). This CDR3 comprises 13 residues. CDR3 bases: TGTGCCAGCAGCTTGGACAGGGGTTACGAGCAGTACTTC. It yields the protein CASSLDRGYEQYF.

This rearrangement joins TRBV27 to TRBJ2-7, with a possible D match to TRBD2 (5 bases). The CDR3 loop spans 14 amino acids. Germline CDR1 MNHEY, CDR2 SMNVEV (reference sequence). Trimming shortened V by 5 bases and J by 3 bases, and 14 bases separated the two germline ends. The CDR3 loop is CASSQQLGNYEQYF. CDR3 coding DNA: TGTGCCAGCAGTCAACAGCTCGGGAACTACGAGCAGTACTTC.

This chain uses TRBV2 with TRBJ2-1, with TRBD2 matching 12 bases. V was clipped by 6 bases and J by 6 bases; unmatched bases: 6. This CDR3 has 15 residues. From germline, CDR1 is SNHLY and CDR2 FYNNEI. The CDR3 is CASRPTSGSFNEQFF. As DNA, the CDR3 is TGTGCCAGCAGGCCGACTAGCGGGAGCTTCAATGAGCAGTTCTTC. Using reference TRBV2 and TRBJ2-1 for the parts outside the CDR3, the full variable domain is EPEVTQTPSHQVTQMGQEVILRCVPISNHLYFYWYRQILGQKVEFLVSFYNNEISEKSEIFDDQFSVERPDGSNFTLKIRSTKLEDSAMYFCASRPTSGSFNEQFFGPGTRLTVL.

The chain recombines TRBV28 with TRBJ2-1; 7 bases are a match to TRBD2. This CDR3 is built from 12 residues. V dropped 7 bases and J dropped 9; count of bases not matched to a gene: 6. Germline values: CDR1 MDHEN, CDR2 SYDVKM. CDR3: CASNLGGGEQFF. The CDR3 DNA is TGTGCCAGCAACCTTGGGGGGGGTGAGCAGTTCTTC.

This clone was seen only once. The chain employs TRBV4-1 and TRBJ1-2, with a weak D call TRBD1 (6 bases). The germline CDR1 and CDR2 sequences are MGHRA and YSYEKL. The length of the CDR3 is 14 residues. V was cut by 5 bases and J by 3 bases, with 13 bases left in between. Here the CDR3 reads CASSDQGGDYGYTF. The CDR3 bases are TGCGCCAGCAGCGATCAAGGGGGGGACTATGGCTACACCTTC.

The gene calls are TRBV29-1 and TRBJ1-5; D remains ambiguous. Germline V lookup: CDR1 SQVTM, CDR2 ANQGSEA. Trimming pared 7 bases from V and 0 bases from J, leaving 19 bases between. This CDR3 is built from 16 residues. CDR3 sequence: CSAPLQGSYSNQPQHF. In nucleotides, the CDR3 is TGCAGCGCCCCATTGCAAGGGAGTTATAGCAATCAGCCCCAGCATTTT.

The sample holds one count of this clone. The V gene is TRBV7-9, the J gene TRBJ1-5; D remains unclear. The CDR3 has 13 amino acids. Germline CDR1 reads SEHNR; CDR2 reads FQNEAQ (reference sequence). Between the trimmed V and J ends, which lost 8 bases and 6 bases, there was a span of 14 bases. As DNA, the CDR3 is TGTGCCAGCGACACGGGGAATTCTCAGCCCCAGCATTTT. Its protein is CASDTGNSQPQHF. Using reference TRBV7-9 and TRBJ1-5 for the parts outside the CDR3, the full variable domain is DTGVSQNPRHKITKRGQNVTFRCDPISEHNRLYWYRQTLGQGPEFLTYFQNEAQLEKSRLLSDRFSAERPKGSFSTLEIQRTEQGDSAMYLCASDTGNSQPQHFGDGTRLSIL.

This rearrangement joins TRBV30 to TRBJ2-1, with TRBD2 matching 8 bases. The germline gives CDR1 GTSNPN, CDR2 SVGIG (reference sequence). This CDR3 has 15 amino acids. V dropped 4 bases and J dropped 7; count of bases not matched to a gene: 12. CDR3: CAWMRLGAGVNEQFF. Here the CDR3 DNA reads TGTGCCTGGATGAGGTTGGGAGCGGGGGTGAATGAGCAGTTCTTC.

The gene calls are TRBV5-1 and TRBJ2-5; D might be TRBD2 (6 bases). This CDR3 has 15 residues. Germline CDR1 reads SGHRS; CDR2 reads YFSETQ. Trimming took off 5 bases at V and 1 base at J, with 15 bases between the two ends. The CDR3 protein is CASRPWGESQETQYF. CDR3 sequence (DNA): TGCGCCAGCAGGCCCTGGGGGGAGTCCCAAGAGACCCAGTACTTC.

V is TRBV11-3 and J is TRBJ1-1, with no clear D. CDR3 length: 13 amino acids. V was pared by 1 base and J by 1 base, with 4 bases between. The germline V gene encodes CDR1 SGHNT and CDR2 YENEEA. The CDR3 protein is CASSLGANTEAFF. The DNA for the CDR3 is TGTGCCAGCAGCTTAGGGGCGAACACTGAAGCTTTCTTT.

This clone came up once. J is TRBJ2-2 and V is TRBV9; 11 bases are a match to TRBD2. Germline V gene lookup returns CDR1 SGDLS and CDR2 YYNGEE. Losses at the gene ends were 4 bases for V and 5 bases for J; bases not matched to a gene: 4. The CDR3 is 15 residues long. CDR3 nucleotide sequence: TGTGCCAGCAGCACCCGGACTAGCGGGACCGGGGAGCTGTTTTTT. Residues: CASSTRTSGTGELFF.

The chain uses TRBV6-1 and TRBJ2-2; D might be TRBD2 (5 bases). Germline CDR1 is MNHNS and CDR2 is SASEGT. This CDR3 region has 13 residues. V lost 8 bases, J lost 1 base, and 8 bases lay in between. CDR3 DNA: TGTGCCAGCTCCCGGGAGAACACCGGGGAGCTGTTTTTT. Translating it yields CASSRENTGELFF.

The chain is built from TRBV5-4 and TRBJ2-6; D remains unclear. The CDR3 runs 16 residues. Per the germline V gene, CDR1 is SGHNT and CDR2 is YYREEE (reference sequence). V was shortened by 4 bases and J by 1 base, with 12 bases between the two germline ends. CDR3 coding DNA: TGTGCCAGCAGCCAAGATTCCGGGTCTGGGGCCAACGTCCTGACTTTC. This sequence encodes CASSQDSGSGANVLTF.

This sequence joins TRBV5-1 and TRBJ1-4, with TRBD1 matching over 12 bases. Germline assignment: CDR1 SGHRS and CDR2 YFSETQ. The CDR3 runs 19 residues. J gave up 2 bases and V 3 bases, and 11 bases lay outside the gene matches. CDR3 bases: TGCGCCAGCAGCTCCGGGACAGGGGGCACTTTTTCGACTAATGAAAAACTGTTTTTT. It codes for CASSSGTGGTFSTNEKLFF.

The rearrangement joins TRBV7-9 to TRBJ2-5; 7 bases map to TRBD2. The J call may be wrong; the DNA end is better matched by TRBJ2-7. CDR3 length: 14 residues. In germline, CDR1 is SEHNR, CDR2 FQNEAQ (reference sequence). CDR3 amino acids: CASSSSRGYGEQYF. Written as DNA, the CDR3 is TGTGCCAGCAGCTCGTCGCGGGGGTATGGCGAGCAGTACTTC.